The rows below give T cell receptor beta chains drawn from one sample of a study of T cell responses to AZD1222 COVID-19 vaccine. The table came from immunoSEQ multiplex PCR; TCRdb's copy has only in-frame clones and leaves some out. Of about 60,000 clones listed, approximately 80% are singletons. The starting material was peripheral blood, obtained 28 days after the second AZD1222 dose. These TCRs come from an adult who received the AZD1222 COVID-19 vaccine. CDR3s include the opening cysteine and the closing phenylalanine or tryptophan. The D gene is left open where the match is weak. Expanded clones are given a class, and other clones once, few, many or no size at all.

CDR3 length	J gene	D gene	V gene	clone size	CDR3 DNA	CDR3 protein
15	TRBJ1-4	-	TRBV6-5	-	TGTGCCAGCAGCTCCAGGGAGGGAGGATTAGAAAAACTGTTTTTT	CASSSREGGLEKLFF
13	TRBJ2-6	-	TRBV19	-	TGTGCCACTTCCAGTAAGGGGGCCAACGTCCTGACTTTC	CATSSKGANVLTF
17	TRBJ1-3	-	TRBV9	-	TGTGCCAGCAGCGTAGGGGCGCAGGGCGCCTCTGGAAACACCATATATTTT	CASSVGAQGASGNTIYF
17	TRBJ1-6	-	TRBV5-6	large	TGTGCCAGCACCTCCCTCGGCAGTCGGTCCTATAATTCACCCCTCCACTTT	CASTSLGSRSYNSPLHF
13	TRBJ1-4	-	TRBV3-1/TRBV3-2	-	TGTGCCAGCAGCCTACGGACAGAGGGAAAACTGTTTTTT	CASSLRTEGKLFF
13	TRBJ1-2	-	TRBV5-6	-	TGTGCCAGCAGCTTGGCGTCGGGGCACGGCTACACCTTC	CASSLASGHGYTF
17	TRBJ2-2	TRBD2	TRBV5-8	-	TGTGCCAGCAGCTTGGCCGGGACTAGCAGTACCACCGGGGAGCTGTTTTTT	CASSLAGTSSTTGELFF
15	TRBJ2-3	TRBD2	TRBV18	-	TGTGCCAGCTCACCCACAGCGGCTAGCGGGGATACGCAGTATTTT	CASSPTAASGDTQYF
13	TRBJ1-2	-	TRBV20-1	many	TGCAGTGCTAGTGGTGGGGGCGAGGGTGGCTACACCTTC	CSASGGGEGGYTF
15	TRBJ2-1	TRBD2	TRBV5-1	-	TGCGCCAGCAGCCAGGGACTAGCGGACTACAATGAGCAGTTCTTC	CASSQGLADYNEQFF
13	TRBJ2-5	-	TRBV11-2	-	TGTGCCAGCAGCCGGACGGAACAAGAGACCCAGTACTTC	CASSRTEQETQYF
13	TRBJ1-5	-	TRBV19	once	TGTGCCAGTAGTATATGGTCCCATCAGCCCCAGCATTTT	CASSIWSHQPQHF
15	TRBJ1-5	-	TRBV12-2	-	TGTGCAAGTCGCTTAATCCTTGAGGGCAATCAGCCCCAGCATTTT	CASRLILEGNQPQHF
17	TRBJ1-4	TRBD1	TRBV5-1	-	TGCGCCAGCAGCTTGGCCGGGACAGGGAGTCGAGATGAAAAACTGTTTTTT	CASSLAGTGSRDEKLFF
13	TRBJ1-3	-	TRBV30	few	TGTGCCTGGTCAGTATCCTCTGGAAACACCATATATTTT	CAWSVSSGNTIYF
13	TRBJ2-7	TRBD1	TRBV12-3/TRBV12-4	few	TGTGCCAGCAGAAAGACAGGGGAACATCGGCAGTACTTC	CASRKTGEHRQYF
14	TRBJ2-6	-	TRBV5-1	-	TGCGCCAGCAGCTTCGCAGAATCAGTGGACGTCCTGACTTTC	CASSFAESVDVLTF
16	TRBJ2-3	-	TRBV19	once	TGTGCCAGTAGTCACAACCGGGACCCCGGCTTCGATACGCAGTATTTT	CASSHNRDPGFDTQYF
16	TRBJ1-5	-	TRBV3-1/TRBV3-2	-	TGTGCCAGCAGCCCGGGGGGAGGAGGGGTCAATCAGCCCCAGCATTTT	CASSPGGGGVNQPQHF
15	TRBJ2-7	TRBD1	TRBV6-5	few	TGTGCCAGCAGTTACTCGGGGACAGGCCCCTACGAGCAGTACTTC	CASSYSGTGPYEQYF
15	TRBJ2-1	TRBD1	TRBV2	few	TGTGCCAGCAGTCAAACCGGGACAGCCTACAATGAGCAGTTCTTC	CASSQTGTAYNEQFF
16	TRBJ2-1	-	TRBV5-1	once	TGCGCCAGCAGCTTGTTTGGGTGGGGGGGCCTGGATGAGCAGTTCTTC	CASSLFGWGGLDEQFF
16	TRBJ2-7	-	TRBV6-2/TRBV6-3	-	TGTGCCAGCAGTTCCCCAAGCGGACCTAGCTCCTACGAGCAGTACTTC	CASSSPSGPSSYEQYF
11	TRBJ1-2	-	TRBV6-5	once	TGTGCCAGCAGGTCTGAGGGGGGAAACACCTTC	CASRSEGGNTF
17	TRBJ2-3	TRBD1	TRBV7-9	-	TGTGCCAGCAGCTTAGCGACGGGACAGGATTTCACAGATACGCAGTATTTT	CASSLATGQDFTDTQYF
13	TRBJ2-3	-	TRBV5-1	-	TGCGCCAGCAGCTTGCAGCCCTCAGATACGCAGTATTTT	CASSLQPSDTQYF
14	TRBJ1-1	TRBD1	TRBV14	-	TGTGCCAGCAGCCCGGCAGGGGGTTTTACTGAAGCTTTCTTT	CASSPAGGFTEAFF
14	TRBJ2-7	-	TRBV5-1	-	TGCGCCAGCAGCGTCGGCTCGGGTGGCGGTGAGCAGTACTTC	CASSVGSGGGEQYF
14	TRBJ1-2	TRBD1	TRBV10-3	-	TGTGCCATCACCACTCTACAGGGGGAAGTCGGCTACACCTTC	CAITTLQGEVGYTF
17	TRBJ2-3	-	TRBV19	-	TGTGCCAGTAGTATGGAGCGGACGGGGGCGCGCACAGATACGCAGTATTTT	CASSMERTGARTDTQYF
14	TRBJ2-5	TRBD1	TRBV11-2	-	TGTGCCAGCAGCAGACAGGGGGCGAAGGAGACCCAGTACTTC	CASSRQGAKETQYF
14	TRBJ1-4	TRBD1	TRBV29-1	-	TGCAGCGTTGGACAGGGCCCAACTAATGAAAAACTGTTTTTT	CSVGQGPTNEKLFF
16	TRBJ1-1	-	TRBV6-5	few	TGTGCCAGCAGTTACTCAGCATACAGCATGAACACTGAAGCTTTCTTT	CASSYSAYSMNTEAFF
13	TRBJ2-7	-	TRBV6-5	-	TGTGCCAGCAGACCTACAGGGACCTACGAGCAGTACTTC	CASRPTGTYEQYF
13	TRBJ1-4	-	TRBV19	few	TGTGCCAGTAGGGAACACACCGCTGAAAAACTGTTTTTT	CASREHTAEKLFF
12	TRBJ2-7	-	TRBV28	-	TGTGCCAGCAGTTTCCATCCCTACGAGCAGTACTTC	CASSFHPYEQYF
14	TRBJ1-1	-	TRBV5-4	-	TGTGCCAGCAGCTTGGAGGCAGGGATCACTGAAGCTTTCTTT	CASSLEAGITEAFF
12	TRBJ2-5	-	TRBV30	-	TGTGCCTGTGGACAGCTCCAAGAGACCCAGTACTTC	CACGQLQETQYF
12	TRBJ2-6	-	TRBV5-8	-	TGTGCCAGCAGCGCAGGGGCCAACGTCCTGACTTTC	CASSAGANVLTF
14	TRBJ1-5	TRBD1	TRBV2	-	TGTGCCAGCAACCTCCGGGACAGGAGGCAGCCCCAGCATTTT	CASNLRDRRQPQHF
15	TRBJ1-4	-	TRBV7-9	-	TGTGCCAGCAGCTTTGGGACTTCTCATGGGGAAAAACTGTTTTTT	CASSFGTSHGEKLFF
15	TRBJ1-3	-	TRBV11-3	-	TGTGCCAGCAGCCTTAACCCCAGCTCTGGAAACACCATATATTTT	CASSLNPSSGNTIYF
14	TRBJ1-5	-	TRBV2	-	TGTGCCAGCAGTGAAGCCAATAGCAATCAGCCCCAGCATTTT	CASSEANSNQPQHF
15	TRBJ1-5	-	TRBV5-6	-	TGTGCCAGCAGCTTGGGGCCCTCCGGCAATCAGCCCCAGCATTTT	CASSLGPSGNQPQHF
17	TRBJ1-2	-	TRBV19	-	TGTGCCAGTAGTATAGGAGCACAGGCCTTAAGTCTGCTCGGCTACACCTTC	CASSIGAQALSLLGYTF
16	TRBJ1-5	TRBD1	TRBV24-1	once	TGTGCCACCAGTGGAACAGGGGGCTCGGGCAATCAGCCCCAGCATTTT	CATSGTGGSGNQPQHF
15	TRBJ2-1	-	TRBV6-1	few	TGTGCCAGCAGTGAATTGAGGGGCGTTTACAATGAGCAGTTCTTC	CASSELRGVYNEQFF
15	TRBJ1-5	TRBD1	TRBV7-8	-	TGTGCCAGCAGCCGCTCGGGACAGCTCAATCAGCCCCAGCATTTT	CASSRSGQLNQPQHF
16	TRBJ1-6	TRBD1	TRBV6-2/TRBV6-3	-	TGTGCCAGCAGTTCTGGTCTGGCAGGGGGAGGCTCACCCCTCCACTTT	CASSSGLAGGGSPLHF
14	TRBJ2-3	-	TRBV5-6	-	TGTGCCAGCAGCTTGAAAGGGGGACTTGGGACGCAGTATTTT	CASSLKGGLGTQYF
16	TRBJ1-3	TRBD1	TRBV19	-	TGTGCCAGTTGCACACAGGGGATCTACTCTGGAAACACCATATATTTT	CASCTQGIYSGNTIYF
13	TRBJ2-1	-	TRBV5-4	-	TGTGCCAGCTCCGGGATCTCCGATGGGGAGCAGTTCTTC	CASSGISDGEQFF
13	TRBJ2-3	-	TRBV4-3	few	TGCGCCAGCAGCCACGCCGCCGGAGATACGCAGTATTTT	CASSHAAGDTQYF
13	TRBJ2-1	-	TRBV27	-	TGTGCCAGCAGTCTGCGACCACACGGTGAGCAGTTCTTC	CASSLRPHGEQFF
17	TRBJ2-5	TRBD2	TRBV7-9	-	TGTGCCAGCAGCTATCAAGGACTAGCGGGGGGTCAAGAGACCCAGTACTTC	CASSYQGLAGGQETQYF
19	TRBJ2-3	TRBD1	TRBV19	-	TGTGCCAGTAGTCGCACCGGGACAGGGCACTACGCCGACGGGGATACGCAGTATTTT	CASSRTGTGHYADGDTQYF
15	TRBJ2-1	TRBD1	TRBV7-7	-	TGTGCTAGCAGCCCGGACAGGGGGGGGTACAATGAGCAGTTCTTC	CASSPDRGGYNEQFF
18	TRBJ1-5	TRBD1	TRBV9	-	TGTGCCAGCAGCGTAGCTTTGGGACAGGGACGGAGCAATCAGCCCCAGCATTTT	CASSVALGQGRSNQPQHF